The entry below describes one TCR beta chain. This entry belongs to a study of blood T cell repertoires in COVID-19. The wider study: T cells, B-cell-depleted T cells, or PBMCs provided the cDNA or gDNA that served as material.

Cohorts were assigned according to the clinical history that participants reported. The CDR3 has 17 residues. Germline CDR1 is MDHEN and CDR2 is SYDVKM. The J segment lost 6 bases and the V segment lost 5 bases, leaving 15 bases of the junction unmatched. Assay used: immunoSEQ multiplex PCR; TCRdb lists only in-frame clones, some missing. The table records 270,000 or so clones, approximately 90% of them present only once. The rearrangement joins TRBV28 to TRBJ2-3; 9 bases are a match to TRBD2. Material: PBMCs or T cells enriched from blood (not recorded which). The source of this sequence is a man between 35 and 55 years old who had been exposed to COVID-19. Here the CDR3 DNA reads TGTGCCAGCAGTCCAAGGGGGACTAGCCAGAACCCGGATACGCAGTATTTT. It specifies CASSPRGTSQNPDTQYF. The variable domain in full, completed from reference TRBV28 and TRBJ2-3, reads DVKVTQSSRYLVKRTGEKVFLECVQDMDHENMFWYRQDPGLGLRLIYFSYDVKMKEKGDIPEGYSVSREKKERFSLILESASTNQTSMYLCASSPRGTSQNPDTQYFGPGTRLTVL.